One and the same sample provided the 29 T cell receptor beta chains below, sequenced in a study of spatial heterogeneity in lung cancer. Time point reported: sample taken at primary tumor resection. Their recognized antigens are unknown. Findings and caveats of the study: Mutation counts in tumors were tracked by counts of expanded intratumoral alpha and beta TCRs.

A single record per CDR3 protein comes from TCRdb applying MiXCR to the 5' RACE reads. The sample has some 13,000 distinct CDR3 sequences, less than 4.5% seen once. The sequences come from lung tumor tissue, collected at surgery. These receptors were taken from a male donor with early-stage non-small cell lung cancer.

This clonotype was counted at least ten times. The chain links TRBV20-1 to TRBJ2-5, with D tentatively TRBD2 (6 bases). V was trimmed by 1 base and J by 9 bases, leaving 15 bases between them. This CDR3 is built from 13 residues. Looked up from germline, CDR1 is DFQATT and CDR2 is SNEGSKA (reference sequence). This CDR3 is CSARGSPREAQYF. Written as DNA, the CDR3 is TGCAGTGCTAGAGGCTCGCCGAGGGAGGCCCAGTACTTC.

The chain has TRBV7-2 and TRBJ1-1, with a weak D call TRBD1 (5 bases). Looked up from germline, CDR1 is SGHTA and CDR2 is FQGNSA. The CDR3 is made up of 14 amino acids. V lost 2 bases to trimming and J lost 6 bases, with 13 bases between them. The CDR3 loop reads CASSLTGGVSEAFF. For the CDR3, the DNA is TGTGCCAGCAGCTTAACCGGGGGGGTTTCTGAAGCTTTCTTT. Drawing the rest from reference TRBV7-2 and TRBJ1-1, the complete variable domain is GAGVSQSPSNKVTEKGKDVELRCDPISGHTALYWYRQSLGQGLEFLIYFQGNSAPDKSGLPSDRFSAERTGGSVSTLTIQRTQQEDSAVYLCASSLTGGVSEAFFGQGTRLTVV.

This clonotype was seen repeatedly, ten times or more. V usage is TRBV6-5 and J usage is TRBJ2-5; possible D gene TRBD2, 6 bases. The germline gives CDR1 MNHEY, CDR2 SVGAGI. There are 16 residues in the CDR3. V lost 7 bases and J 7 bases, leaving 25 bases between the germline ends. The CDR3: CASNSLEVGGMGTQYF. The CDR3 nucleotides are TGTGCCAGCAACTCTCTCGAGGTGGGAGGTATGGGGACCCAGTACTTC.

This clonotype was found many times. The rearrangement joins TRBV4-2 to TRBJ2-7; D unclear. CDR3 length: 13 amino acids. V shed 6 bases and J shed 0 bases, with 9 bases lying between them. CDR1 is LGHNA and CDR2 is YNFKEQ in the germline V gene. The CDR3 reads CASSAELSYEQYF. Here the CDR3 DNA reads TGTGCCAGCAGTGCTGAGCTCTCCTACGAGCAGTACTTC.

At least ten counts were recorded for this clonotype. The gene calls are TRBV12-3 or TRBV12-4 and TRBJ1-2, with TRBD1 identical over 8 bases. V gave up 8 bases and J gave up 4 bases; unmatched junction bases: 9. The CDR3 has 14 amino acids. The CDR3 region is CASGIQGVAYGYTF. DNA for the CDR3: TGTGCCAGCGGTATACAGGGGGTGGCCTATGGCTACACCTTC.

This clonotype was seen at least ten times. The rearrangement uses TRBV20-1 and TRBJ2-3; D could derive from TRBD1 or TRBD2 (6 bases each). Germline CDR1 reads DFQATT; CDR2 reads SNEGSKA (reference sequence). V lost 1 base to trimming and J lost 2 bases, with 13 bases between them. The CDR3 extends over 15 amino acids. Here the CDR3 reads CSARVGGLATDTQYF. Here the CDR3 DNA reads TGCAGTGCTAGAGTGGGGGGCTTAGCCACAGATACGCAGTATTTT.

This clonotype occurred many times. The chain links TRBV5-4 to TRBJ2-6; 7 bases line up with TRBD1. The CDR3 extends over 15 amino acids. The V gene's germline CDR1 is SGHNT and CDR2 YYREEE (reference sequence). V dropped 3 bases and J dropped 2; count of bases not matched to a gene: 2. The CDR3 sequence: CASSSGQPGANVLTF. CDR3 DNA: TGTGCCAGCAGCTCGGGACAGCCTGGGGCCAACGTCCTGACTTTC.

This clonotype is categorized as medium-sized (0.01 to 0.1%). CDR3 DNA sequence: TGTGCCAGCAGCTTAGAGAGGGCTTCACCCCTCCACTTT. Translated, it gives CASSLERASPLHF. The chain is built from TRBV7-2 and TRBJ1-6; D remains unclear. The CDR3 length is 13 residues. Trimming removed 1 base at V and 9 bases at J, with 7 bases between. In germline, CDR1 is SGHTA, CDR2 FQGNSA. The full variable domain, with the rest looked up from reference TRBV7-2 and TRBJ1-6, is GAGVSQSPSNKVTEKGKDVELRCDPISGHTALYWYRQSLGQGLEFLIYFQGNSAPDKSGLPSDRFSAERTGGSVSTLTIQRTQQEDSAVYLCASSLERASPLHFGNGTRLTVT.

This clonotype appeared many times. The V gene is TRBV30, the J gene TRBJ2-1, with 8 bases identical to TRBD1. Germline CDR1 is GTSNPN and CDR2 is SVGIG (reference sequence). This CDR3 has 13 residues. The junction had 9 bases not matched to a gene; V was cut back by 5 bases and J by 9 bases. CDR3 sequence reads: CAWAPGGRTEQFF. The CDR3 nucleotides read TGTGCCTGGGCCCCAGGGGGCCGAACTGAGCAGTTCTTC. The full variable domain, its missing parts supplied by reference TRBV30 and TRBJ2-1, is SQTIHQWPATLVQPVGSPLSLECTVEGTSNPNLYWYRQAAGRGLQLLFYSVGIGQISSEVPQNLSASRPQDRQFILSSKKLLLSDSGFYLCAWAPGGRTEQFFGPGTRLTVL.

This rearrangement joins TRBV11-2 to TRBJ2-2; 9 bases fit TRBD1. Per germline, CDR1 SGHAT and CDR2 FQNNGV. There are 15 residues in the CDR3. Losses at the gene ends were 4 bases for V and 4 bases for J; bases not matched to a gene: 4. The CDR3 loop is CASSSQGASTGELFF. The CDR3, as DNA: TGTGCCAGCAGCTCACAGGGGGCGAGCACCGGGGAGCTGTTTTTT.

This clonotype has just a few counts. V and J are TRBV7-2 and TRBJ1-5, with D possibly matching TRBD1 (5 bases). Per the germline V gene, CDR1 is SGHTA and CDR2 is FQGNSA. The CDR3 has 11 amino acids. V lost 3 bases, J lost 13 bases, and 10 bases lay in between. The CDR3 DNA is TGTGCCAGCAGCTTGGGGGGGGGGCAGCATTTT. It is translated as CASSLGGGQHF.

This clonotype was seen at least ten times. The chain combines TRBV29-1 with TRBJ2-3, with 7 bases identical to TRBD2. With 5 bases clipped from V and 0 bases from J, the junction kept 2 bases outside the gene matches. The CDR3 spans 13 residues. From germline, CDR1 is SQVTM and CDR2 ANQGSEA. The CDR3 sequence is CSVKRGSTDTQYF. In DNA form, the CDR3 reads TGCAGCGTTAAGCGGGGTAGCACAGATACGCAGTATTTT.

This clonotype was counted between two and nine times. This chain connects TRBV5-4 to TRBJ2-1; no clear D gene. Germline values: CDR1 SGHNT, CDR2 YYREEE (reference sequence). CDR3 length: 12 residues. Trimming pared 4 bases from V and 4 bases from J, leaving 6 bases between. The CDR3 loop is CASSVYYNEQFF. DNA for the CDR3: TGTGCCAGCAGCGTGTATTACAATGAGCAGTTCTTC.

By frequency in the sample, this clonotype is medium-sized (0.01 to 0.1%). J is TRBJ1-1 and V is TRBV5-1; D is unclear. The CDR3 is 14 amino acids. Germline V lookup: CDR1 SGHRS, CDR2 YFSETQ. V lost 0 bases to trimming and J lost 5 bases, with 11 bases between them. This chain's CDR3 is CASSLALGVTEAFF. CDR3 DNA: TGCGCCAGCAGCTTGGCCTTGGGTGTGACTGAAGCTTTCTTT.

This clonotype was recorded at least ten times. The CDR3 region is CAIRSGKDTGELFF. CDR3 nucleotides: TGTGCCATTAGGAGCGGGAAGGACACCGGGGAGCTGTTTTTT. The chain couples TRBV7-8 to TRBJ2-2, with TRBD2 matching over 7 bases. CDR1 is SGHVS, CDR2 FQNEAQ, per germline. V was clipped by 10 bases and J by 3 bases; unmatched bases: 8. CDR3 length equals 14 residues.

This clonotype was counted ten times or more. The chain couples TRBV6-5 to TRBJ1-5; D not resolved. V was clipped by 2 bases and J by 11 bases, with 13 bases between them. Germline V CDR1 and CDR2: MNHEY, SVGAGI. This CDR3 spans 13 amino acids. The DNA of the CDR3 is TGTGCCAGCAGTTACGGGTGGGGAGCGGCCCAGCATTTT. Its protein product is CASSYGWGAAQHF.

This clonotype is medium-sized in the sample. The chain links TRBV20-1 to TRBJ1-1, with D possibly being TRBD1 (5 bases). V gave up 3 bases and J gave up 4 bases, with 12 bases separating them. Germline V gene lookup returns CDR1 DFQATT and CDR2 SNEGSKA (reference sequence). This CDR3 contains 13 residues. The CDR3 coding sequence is TGCAGTGCTAGGGAGGGGCAAATCACTGAAGCTTTCTTT. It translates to CSAREGQITEAFF.

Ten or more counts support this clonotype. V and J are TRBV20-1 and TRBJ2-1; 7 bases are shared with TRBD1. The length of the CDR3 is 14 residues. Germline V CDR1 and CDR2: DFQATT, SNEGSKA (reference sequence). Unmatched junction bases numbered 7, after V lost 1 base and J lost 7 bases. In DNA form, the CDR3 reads TGCAGTGCTAGAGCATTGACAGGGATTAATGAGCAGTTCTTC. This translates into CSARALTGINEQFF.

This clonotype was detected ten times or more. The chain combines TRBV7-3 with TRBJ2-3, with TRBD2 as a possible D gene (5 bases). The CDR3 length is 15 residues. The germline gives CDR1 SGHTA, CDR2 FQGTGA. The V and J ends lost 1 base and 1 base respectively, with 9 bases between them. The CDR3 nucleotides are TGTGCCAGCAGCTTAAGAGGGTCGGGCACAGATACGCAGTATTTT. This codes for CASSLRGSGTDTQYF.

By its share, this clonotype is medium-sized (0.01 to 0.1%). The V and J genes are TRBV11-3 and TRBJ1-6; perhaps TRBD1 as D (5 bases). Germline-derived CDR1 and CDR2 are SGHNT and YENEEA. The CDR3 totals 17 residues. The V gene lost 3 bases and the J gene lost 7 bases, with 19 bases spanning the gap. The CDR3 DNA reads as TGTGCCAGCAGCTTCCCGGGACCCCAAGTGGGGAATTCACCCCTCCACTTT. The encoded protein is CASSFPGPQVGNSPLHF.

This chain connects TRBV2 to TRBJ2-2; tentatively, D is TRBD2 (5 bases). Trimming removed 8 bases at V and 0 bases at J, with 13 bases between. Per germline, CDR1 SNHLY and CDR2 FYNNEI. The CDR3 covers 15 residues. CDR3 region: CASGSSGANTGELFF. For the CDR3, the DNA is TGTGCCAGCGGTTCGAGCGGAGCGAACACCGGGGAGCTGTTTTTT.

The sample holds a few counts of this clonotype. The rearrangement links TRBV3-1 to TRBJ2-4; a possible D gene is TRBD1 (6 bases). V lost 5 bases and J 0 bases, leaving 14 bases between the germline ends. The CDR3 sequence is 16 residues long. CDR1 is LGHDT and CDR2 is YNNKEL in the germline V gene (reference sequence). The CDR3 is CASSAGQSLAKNIQYF. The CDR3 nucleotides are TGTGCCAGCAGCGCCGGACAGAGCCTAGCCAAAAACATTCAGTACTTC.

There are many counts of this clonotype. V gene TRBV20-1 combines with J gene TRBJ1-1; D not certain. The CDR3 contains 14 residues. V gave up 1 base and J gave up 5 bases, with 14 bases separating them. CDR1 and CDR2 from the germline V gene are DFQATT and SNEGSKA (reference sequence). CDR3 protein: CSARGAGSGTEAFF. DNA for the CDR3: TGCAGTGCTAGAGGGGCGGGGTCTGGGACTGAAGCTTTCTTT.

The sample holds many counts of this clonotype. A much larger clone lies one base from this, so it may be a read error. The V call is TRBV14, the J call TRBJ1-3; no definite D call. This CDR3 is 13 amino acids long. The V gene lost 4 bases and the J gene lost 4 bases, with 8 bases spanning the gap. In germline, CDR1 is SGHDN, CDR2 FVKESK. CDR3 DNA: TGTGCCAGCAGCCTGTGCGGAGGAAACACCATATATTTT. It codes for CASSLCGGNTIYF.

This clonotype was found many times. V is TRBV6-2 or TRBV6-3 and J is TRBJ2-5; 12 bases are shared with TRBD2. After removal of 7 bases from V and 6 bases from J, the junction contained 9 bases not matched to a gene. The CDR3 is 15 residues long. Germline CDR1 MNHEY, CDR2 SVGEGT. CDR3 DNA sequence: TGTGCCAGCACCGAGCTCGGGACTAGCGGGCAGACCCAGTACTTC. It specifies CASTELGTSGQTQYF.

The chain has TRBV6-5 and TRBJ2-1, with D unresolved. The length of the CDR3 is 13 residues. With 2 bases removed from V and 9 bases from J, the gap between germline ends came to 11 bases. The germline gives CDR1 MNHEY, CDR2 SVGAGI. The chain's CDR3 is CASSYGQSAEQFF. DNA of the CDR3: TGTGCCAGCAGTTACGGTCAGTCAGCTGAGCAGTTCTTC.

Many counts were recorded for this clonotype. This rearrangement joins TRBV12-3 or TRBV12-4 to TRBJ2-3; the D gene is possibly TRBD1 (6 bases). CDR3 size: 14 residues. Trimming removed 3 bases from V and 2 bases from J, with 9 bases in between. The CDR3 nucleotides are TGTGCCAGCAGTTTGGGGGCCCTCACAGATACGCAGTATTTT. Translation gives CASSLGALTDTQYF.

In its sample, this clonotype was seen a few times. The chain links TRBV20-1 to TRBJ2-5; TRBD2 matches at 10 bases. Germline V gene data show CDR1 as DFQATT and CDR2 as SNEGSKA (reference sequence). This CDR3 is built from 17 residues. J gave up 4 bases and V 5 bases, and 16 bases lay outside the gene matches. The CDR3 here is CSAASHLPAGGGETQYF. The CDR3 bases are TGCAGTGCTGCCTCCCATCTTCCAGCGGGGGGGGGAGAGACCCAGTACTTC.

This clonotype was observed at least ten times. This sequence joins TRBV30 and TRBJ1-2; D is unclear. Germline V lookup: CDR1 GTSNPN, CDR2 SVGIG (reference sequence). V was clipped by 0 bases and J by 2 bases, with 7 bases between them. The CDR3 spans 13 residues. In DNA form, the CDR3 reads TGTGCCTGGAGTGTACACGGGAACTATGGCTACACCTTC. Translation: CAWSVHGNYGYTF. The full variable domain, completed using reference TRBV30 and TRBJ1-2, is SQTIHQWPATLVQPVGSPLSLECTVEGTSNPNLYWYRQAAGRGLQLLFYSVGIGQISSEVPQNLSASRPQDRQFILSSKKLLLSDSGFYLCAWSVHGNYGYTFGSGTRLTVV.